One TCR beta chain is described in this entry. Per the germline V gene, CDR1 is SNHLY and CDR2 is FYNNEI. V was cut by 5 bases and J by 7 bases, with 11 bases left in between. CDR3 length equals 13 residues. These data belong to a study of regulatory T cells in long-lasting Graves disease. The time point: newly diagnosed GD, antithyroid drugs for less than 3 months. RNA from PBMCs was the source of the TCR library. iRepertoire HTBI primers and Arm-PCR of CDR3 regions built TCR beta libraries. TCRdb re-analysed the multiplex PCR reads in MiXCR, keeping a single row per CDR3 protein. The sample gives approximately 480,000 distinct CDR3 sequences, around 15% of which show up once; 12% is in the top ten. This sample was shared with a second study, whose subject was T cells in Graves' hyperthyroidism and ophthalmopathy.

The sequence derives from a man aged 35-49 years with Graves disease. Sample: peripheral blood mononuclear cells (PBMCs), taken at new diagnosis, from a patient treated with antithyroid drugs. The chain uses TRBV2 and TRBJ2-2, with D maybe TRBD2 (5 bases). The CDR3 region has the DNA TGTGCCAGCAGTCCTCGACGGGGCGGGGAGCTGTTTTTT. Translated: CASSPRRGGELFF.